This T cell receptor (beta chain) was sequenced during a study of T cell responses to AZD1222 COVID-19 vaccine. About the research overall: Pooling of second doses given at about 4 or about 12 weeks was done.

Libraries were prepared by immunoSEQ multiplex PCR; TCRdb keeps only in-frame clonotypes and omits some of them. Of some 140,000 clones in the sample, about 87% were seen once. Overall study results and limits: Possibly, clonal diversity was underestimated; donors were largely white British and included more females. Elevations in Spike-specific TCR breadth and depth followed administration of two AZD1222 doses.

About this clone: Its antigen is as yet unknown.

The sample consisted of peripheral blood, taken on day 0 of AZD1222 vaccination. The sequence was obtained from an adult in good health.

The DNA of the CDR3 is TGTGCCAGCAGCTCGGGAGCCGGGACAAATTACGAGCAGTACTTC. It translates to CASSSGAGTNYEQYF. This sequence joins TRBV11-2 and TRBJ2-7; D may correspond to TRBD1 or TRBD2 (6 bases each). This CDR3 has 15 residues. The germline CDR1 and CDR2 sequences are SGHAT and FQNNGV. V gave up 4 bases and J gave up 4 bases, with 17 bases separating them.